This T cell receptor beta chain comes out of a study of identifying expanded T cells in peripheral blood. Regarding the study as a whole: Approximately two-week clone count variance significantly increased as total template count grew. Roughly 1.1 clones differed between technical replicates, versus approximately 16 and 19 over time.

Notes on this clone: What it recognizes is unknown.

Healthy donors had no documented immune events, such as infections, while sampled. The CDR3 is made up of 14 amino acids. Germline values: CDR1 MNHNS, CDR2 SASEGT. Trimming took 2 bases from V and 1 from J, leaving 8 bases between them. The data were produced by immunoSEQ multiplex PCR, yet TCRdb's version contains in-frame clones alone and is incomplete. The sample consists of approximately 100,000 clones, approximately 89% of them appearing once. V usage is TRBV6-1 and J usage is TRBJ1-1; D call uncertain. The receptor was isolated from a person aged 18 to 75 in good health. The sample taken for sequencing was blood. The CDR3 sequence: CASSEKPTNTEAFF. DNA for the CDR3: TGTGCCAGCAGTGAAAAACCGACGAACACTGAAGCTTTCTTT.